These 2 T cell receptor beta chains were sequenced from one sample in a study of beta chain features in type 1 diabetes. Reverse transcription of all isolated RNA meant that expressed TCRB transcripts were sequenced. TCRdb's table, derived via immunoSEQ multiplex PCR, lists solely in-frame clones and lacks some. Altogether under 250,000 clones are present, under 13% being singletons, with the ten largest covering roughly 1.3%. Sequencing was performed on central memory CD4+ T cells from blood. These receptors came from a man aged 18-30 years in good health.

This rearrangement joins TRBV5-4 to TRBJ2-5, with D perhaps given as TRBD1 or TRBD2 (6 bases each). V dropped 4 bases and J dropped 2 bases, with 15 bases sitting between them. This CDR3 is built from 15 residues. Germline CDR1 reads SGHNT; CDR2 reads YYREEE (reference sequence). The DNA of the CDR3 is TGTGCCAGCAGCCCGGAGGGGGGTGGTCAAGAGACCCAGTACTTC. Translated, it gives CASSPEGGGQETQYF.

This clone was seen many times. J is TRBJ2-1 and V is TRBV19, with no clear D. The CDR3 is made up of 16 amino acids. Germline V gene data show CDR1 as LNHDA and CDR2 as SQIVND (reference sequence). V was trimmed by 6 bases and J by 0 bases, leaving 15 bases between them. CDR3 nucleotide sequence: TGTGCCAGTAGCGCGATACACTCTAGCTCCTACAATGAGCAGTTCTTC. This sequence encodes CASSAIHSSSYNEQFF.